This T cell receptor beta chain was obtained from a study of beta chain features in type 1 diabetes (dated by TCRdb to 2017 to 2018). Concerning the study at large: Patients and healthy donors did not differ in mean age, gender distribution, total cell number or subset yield. A total of about 100,000,000 sorted cells were examined across all samples, and RNA yield correlated strongly with the number of cells per subset. In the study, recently diagnosed type 1 diabetes patients and matched healthy donors were compared on the TCRB repertoires of their sorted circulating CD4+ T cell subsets. Regulatory and stem cell-like memory subsets were isolated from only 8 patients and about eight healthy donors, whereas naive and central memory subsets came from all 30 or so donors.

The entire amount of isolated RNA was reverse transcribed using the High Capacity cDNA Reverse Transcription Kit, so the sequenced TCRB transcripts were expressed ones. Naive, central memory and regulatory T cell samples underwent deep immunoSEQ sequencing, averaging roughly 3.4 million total reads per sample. Sorted cells were lysed in RLT buffer and RNA was extracted with DNase-treated RNeasy Micro or Mini kits, depending on cell number. To prevent cross-contamination, each cell subset was processed individually, whereas patient and healthy donor samples were processed jointly. The immunoSEQ multiplex PCR was used to amplify TCRB sequences from cDNA, generating 87-bp fragments that spanned the CDR3 region. Amplicons were sequenced on the Illumina HiSeq platform. From the authors' description of their analysis: Synthetic template baselines were used to correct PCR bias computationally, reads within Hamming distance 2 were collapsed, and singletons that could not be merged were discarded. Reads were aligned to IMGT to assign V, D and J genes, CDR3 length, and insertions or deletions at six rearrangement sites. Within each subset, clonotype counts were normalized to the number of sorted cells before true diversity and Gini coefficients were calculated with the tcR R package. The overlap coefficient, calculated on TCRB nucleotide sequences, was used to quantify repertoire sharing. Out-of-frame TCRB sequences from naive cells were analyzed as a proxy for the pre-selection repertoire. The immuneACCESS repertoire file appears here via TCRdb, limited to in-frame rearrangements. These files lack a portion of the clones; in checked studies, under half of the deficit traces to unresolved V genes, and the cause of the others is not known. V, J and clone size reflect that table, while D and trimming were determined from the DNA. The sample table records 630,000 or so clones; around 15% of these occur just once. Roughly 0.04% of the sample is in the top ten clones.

Overall results and qualifications from the work: Naive, central memory and regulatory TCRB repertoires appeared more similar among patients than among healthy donors. Only small numbers of individuals were included in the HLA sub-analyses, which left unresolved whether HLA type had any influence on TCRB rearrangement. In all four CD4+ subsets, TCRB CDR3 length was moderately but significantly shorter in type 1 diabetes patients. Sequencing cDNA rather than genomic DNA could over-represent highly expressing activated cells, although activation and CD3 levels did not differ between groups. PCR may preferentially amplify shorter templates, but because patient and control samples were amplified and corrected together, any resulting skew would affect both groups equally. Patients with type 1 diabetes made fewer insertions and deleted more nucleotides at VDJ recombination sites, implying thymic rearrangement abnormalities.

This clone showed up just a few times. This clone's antigen is unknown. No base qualities exist here, and no much larger clone lies one base off it. From cysteine to phenylalanine, the CDR3 is 13 amino acids long. The kept DNA is CDR3 alone, 39 bases in frame from the first base. Deletion took 7 bases off V and 5 bases off J, with a span of 15 bases between the germline ends. The germline V gene encodes CDR1 GTSNPN and CDR2 SVGIG (reference sequence). From each donor, a single peripheral blood sample of 100 to 150 mL on average was drawn into heparinised tubes. Using a panel that included CD45RO, CCR7, CD25, CD127, CD95 and CD27, naive, central memory, regulatory and stem cell-like memory CD4+ T cells were sorted on a BD FACSAria II. Every sorted population had a purity above 95%. PBMCs were isolated right away by Lymphoprep density gradient centrifugation and were stained directly, without culture. So that batch effects would be minimized, each experiment stained and sorted samples in pairs, pairing one healthy donor with one patient.

This receptor was taken from a man aged 18 to 35 with type 1 diabetes. Sequences were obtained from naive CD4+ T cells from blood. This specimen's cell subset or site label, per the study, means: true naive CD4+ T cells. The chain joins TRBV30 to TRBJ2-1; TRBD2 is a weak D gene call, 5 bases matching. The CDR3 here reads CALAKGANNEQFF. The DNA is TGTGCCTTAGCGAAGGGAGCCAACAATGAGCAGTTCTTC.